This T cell receptor beta chain is from a study of T cells after yellow fever vaccination. General study results and limits: Boosting was followed by the reappearance of most primary-vaccination clones (roughly 95% CD4, roughly 90% CD8). Faster peaking, at day 5 versus 15, marked a secondary response that was weaker.

Generation of TCR cDNA used 5'RACE template switching (which added a universal primer site and UMIs). TCRdb redid the calling of the 5' RACE reads with MiXCR, one entry per CDR3 protein. Of 300,000 to 400,000 distinct CDR3 sequences detected, 7% to 10% appear once; the ten largest clones hold approximately 18%. Per germline, CDR1 SGHVS and CDR2 FQNEAQ. The CDR3 spans 16 residues. J gave up 4 bases and V 3 bases, and 6 bases lay outside the gene matches. As for this clonotype: The antigen is unknown.

The genes are TRBV7-8 and TRBJ1-6, with 7 bases identical to TRBD1. Material: PBMCs, obtained more than 35 days after the first yellow fever vaccination. The TCR comes from a man in his late teens or twenties who received the YFV17D yellow fever vaccine. CDR3 sequence (DNA): TGTGCCAGCAGCTTTAACGGGGACAGATATAATTCACCCCTCCACTTT. Protein sequence: CASSFNGDRYNSPLHF. Full variable domain (rest looked up from reference TRBV7-8 and TRBJ1-6): GAGVSQSPRYKVAKRGQDVALRCDPISGHVSLFWYQQALGQGPEFLTYFQNEAQLDKSGLPSDRFFAERPEGSVSTLKIQRTQQEDSAVYLCASSFNGDRYNSPLHFGNGTRLTVT.